Listed below are T cell receptor beta chains from one sample, sequenced in a study of T cells after yellow fever vaccination. TCRdb re-analysed the 5' RACE reads in MiXCR, keeping a single row per CDR3 protein. Of some 300,000 distinct CDR3 sequences listed, around 9.3% are singletons. The specimen comprised CD4+ T cells sorted from PBMCs, sampled 5 days after the yellow fever booster vaccination. The source is a man aged 18 to 29 who received the YFV17D yellow fever vaccine. Each CDR3 is given with its conserved first and last residue. The D gene is left open where the match is weak. A row's size may be missing; if present it is once, few, many or a size class.

J: TRBJ2-1; V: TRBV7-2; D: TRBD2; size: few; CDR3: CASSWGLAGGQEQFF; DNA: TGTGCCAGCAGCTGGGGACTAGCGGGGGGGCAGGAGCAGTTCTTC
J: TRBJ2-5; V: TRBV7-2; D: .; size: many; CDR3: CASSLRASSETQYF; DNA: TGTGCCAGCAGCTTAAGGGCTAGCTCAGAGACCCAGTACTTC
J: TRBJ2-7; V: TRBV29-1; D: TRBD1; size: many; CDR3: CSVTGTGNYEQYF; DNA: TGCAGCGTTACCGGGACAGGAAACTACGAGCAGTACTTC
J: TRBJ1-4; V: TRBV4-1; D: TRBD1; size: many; CDR3: CASSHPRDRDKLFF; DNA: TGCGCCAGCAGCCACCCCCGAGACAGGGATAAACTGTTTTTT
J: TRBJ1-3; V: TRBV2; D: .; size: .; CDR3: CASSEAPRGGNTIYF; DNA: TGTGCCAGCAGTGAGGCCCCGAGGGGTGGAAACACCATATATTTT
J: TRBJ2-1; V: TRBV7-2; D: .; size: many; CDR3: CASSLEFRGYNEQFF; DNA: TGTGCCAGCAGCTTGGAGTTTCGCGGTTACAATGAGCAGTTCTTC
J: TRBJ2-2; V: TRBV7-9; D: .; size: .; CDR3: CAPLGGELFF; DNA: TGTGCCCCCTTGGGCGGGGAGCTGTTTTTT
J: TRBJ2-4; V: TRBV7-2; D: .; size: .; CDR3: CASSLSQQPGIQYF; DNA: TGTGCCAGCAGCTTATCACAGCAGCCGGGCATTCAGTACTTC
J: TRBJ1-1; V: TRBV7-3; D: .; size: many; CDR3: CASSATENTEAFF; DNA: TGTGCCAGCAGCGCGACTGAAAACACTGAAGCTTTCTTT
J: TRBJ2-4; V: TRBV4-3; D: .; size: few; CDR3: CASSQDGGGGGKNIQYF; DNA: TGCGCCAGCAGCCAAGATGGTGGGGGCGGTGGGAAAAACATTCAGTACTTC
J: TRBJ2-7; V: TRBV29-1; D: TRBD1; size: .; CDR3: CSVVAGGTLYEQYF; DNA: TGCAGCGTTGTAGCAGGGGGAACGTTGTACGAGCAGTACTTC
J: TRBJ2-7; V: TRBV6-5; D: TRBD1; size: few; CDR3: CASSYSGDRVGHEQYF; DNA: TGTGCCAGCAGTTACTCTGGAGACAGGGTCGGGCACGAGCAGTACTTC
J: TRBJ2-7; V: TRBV7-3; D: .; size: .; CDR3: CASSGRGRSFDEQYF; DNA: TGTGCCAGCAGCGGGCGGGGTAGGTCGTTCGACGAGCAGTACTTC
J: TRBJ1-1; V: TRBV12-3/TRBV12-4; D: TRBD1; size: many; CDR3: CASSPLRQGGMNTEAFF; DNA: TGTGCCAGCAGCCCCCTCCGACAGGGGGGCATGAACACTGAAGCTTTCTTT
J: TRBJ1-6; V: TRBV2; D: .; size: .; CDR3: CASTEEGNSPLHF; DNA: TGTGCCAGCACGGAGGAGGGTAATTCACCCCTCCACTTT
J: TRBJ2-2; V: TRBV3-1; D: .; size: few; CDR3: CASKRSVDAGGELFF; DNA: TGTGCCAGCAAGAGGTCCGTAGACGCAGGGGGGGAGCTGTTTTTT
J: TRBJ2-1; V: TRBV20-1; D: .; size: .; CDR3: CSARDRVGYNEQFF; DNA: TGCAGTGCTAGAGATCGTGTGGGCTACAATGAGCAGTTCTTC
J: TRBJ1-5; V: TRBV12-3/TRBV12-4; D: .; size: few; CDR3: CASSLAGEGNQPQHF; DNA: TGTGCCAGCAGTTTGGCGGGGGAAGGCAATCAGCCCCAGCATTTT
J: TRBJ2-3; V: TRBV7-6; D: TRBD1; size: .; CDR3: CASSPRPGGSADTQYF; DNA: TGTGCCAGCAGCCCCCGGCCAGGGGGATCAGCAGATACGCAGTATTTT
J: TRBJ1-1; V: TRBV27; D: .; size: few; CDR3: CASFSGRKNTEAFF; DNA: TGTGCCAGCTTCTCTGGACGGAAGAACACTGAAGCTTTCTTT
J: TRBJ2-7; V: TRBV12-3/TRBV12-4; D: .; size: few; CDR3: CASSFKRYYEQYF; DNA: TGTGCCAGCAGTTTCAAGAGATACTACGAGCAGTACTTC
J: TRBJ1-1; V: TRBV5-1; D: TRBD1; size: few; CDR3: CASSTMTGGNTEAFF; DNA: TGCGCCAGCAGCACGATGACAGGGGGGAACACTGAAGCTTTCTTT
J: TRBJ1-5; V: TRBV30; D: .; size: few; CDR3: CAWSGGSNQPQHF; DNA: TGTGCCTGGAGTGGAGGAAGCAATCAGCCCCAGCATTTT
J: TRBJ1-6; V: TRBV6-2/TRBV6-3; D: .; size: few; CDR3: CASSYQGANSPLHF; DNA: TGTGCCAGCAGTTACCAGGGCGCGAATTCACCCCTCCACTTT
J: TRBJ1-1; V: TRBV18; D: .; size: many; CDR3: CASSPPSRVNTEAFF; DNA: TGTGCCAGCTCACCACCGAGCAGGGTGAACACTGAAGCTTTCTTT
J: TRBJ2-2; V: TRBV10-3; D: .; size: .; CDR3: CAINRVRGTGELFF; DNA: TGTGCCATCAACAGGGTCCGTGGCACCGGGGAGCTGTTTTTT
J: TRBJ2-2; V: TRBV4-3; D: .; size: few; CDR3: CASSQIGGKFYGELFF; DNA: TGCGCCAGCAGCCAAATTGGGGGAAAGTTTTATGGGGAGCTGTTTTTT
J: TRBJ2-7; V: TRBV12-3/TRBV12-4; D: TRBD2; size: many; CDR3: CASSPGGSGGAVGYEQYF; DNA: TGTGCCAGCAGCCCTGGGGGTAGCGGGGGGGCAGTAGGGTACGAGCAGTACTTC
J: TRBJ1-4; V: TRBV5-6; D: TRBD1; size: once; CDR3: CASSLVQGVEKLFF; DNA: TGTGCCAGCAGCTTGGTGCAGGGGGTGGAAAAACTGTTTTTT
J: TRBJ1-4; V: TRBV10-3; D: TRBD1; size: .; CDR3: CAITQGANEKLFF; DNA: TGTGCCATTACCCAGGGGGCAAATGAAAAACTGTTTTTT
J: TRBJ2-6; V: TRBV4-1; D: .; size: many; CDR3: CASSQVLGRRPGANVLTF; DNA: TGCGCCAGCAGCCAAGTCCTGGGAAGGAGACCTGGGGCCAACGTCCTGACTTTC
J: TRBJ2-7; V: TRBV6-2/TRBV6-3; D: .; size: few; CDR3: CASSHLASEQYF; DNA: TGTGCCAGCAGCCACCTAGCGTCGGAGCAGTACTTC
J: TRBJ2-2; V: TRBV14; D: .; size: .; CDR3: CASSQGPRTGELFF; DNA: TGTGCCAGCAGCCAAGGACCCCGCACCGGGGAGCTGTTTTTT
J: TRBJ2-1; V: TRBV7-8; D: TRBD2; size: .; CDR3: CASSYTREGLVYNEQFF; DNA: TGTGCCAGCAGCTACACCCGGGAGGGGCTCGTCTACAATGAGCAGTTCTTC
J: TRBJ2-5; V: TRBV5-3; D: .; size: few; CDR3: CARDRTVGETQYF; DNA: TGTGCCAGAGACAGGACAGTCGGAGAGACCCAGTACTTC
J: TRBJ1-2; V: TRBV19; D: .; size: few; CDR3: CASSRPSRTLHSYTF; DNA: TGTGCCAGTAGTCGACCTTCCCGGACACTTCATAGCTACACCTTC
J: TRBJ1-4; V: TRBV19; D: .; size: few; CDR3: CASSIDHTVAGYEKLFF; DNA: TGTGCCAGTAGTATAGATCACACCGTCGCGGGGTATGAAAAACTGTTTTTT
J: TRBJ1-4; V: TRBV3-1; D: .; size: .; CDR3: CASSQYQDGEKLFF; DNA: TGTGCCAGCAGCCAATACCAGGATGGCGAAAAACTGTTTTTT
J: TRBJ1-5; V: TRBV4-2; D: .; size: few; CDR3: CASSQQPRAGDQPQHF; DNA: TGTGCCAGCAGCCAGCAACCCAGGGCGGGGGATCAGCCCCAGCATTTT
J: TRBJ2-1; V: TRBV7-2; D: .; size: .; CDR3: CASSRRGEQFF; DNA: TGTGCCAGCAGCCGTCGGGGGGAGCAGTTCTTC
J: TRBJ2-5; V: TRBV6-5; D: TRBD1; size: few; CDR3: CASSWTGGLQETQYF; DNA: TGTGCCAGCAGTTGGACAGGGGGCCTGCAAGAGACCCAGTACTTC
J: TRBJ1-1; V: TRBV29-1; D: TRBD1; size: many; CDR3: CSAEGQMNTEAFF; DNA: TGCAGCGCCGAGGGACAGATGAACACTGAAGCTTTCTTT
J: TRBJ2-3; V: TRBV11-2; D: .; size: few; CDR3: CASSLRGGASDTQYF; DNA: TGTGCCAGCAGCTTGCGAGGGGGGGCTTCAGATACGCAGTATTTT
J: TRBJ2-6; V: TRBV7-6; D: .; size: few; CDR3: CASSLEAAHPLSGANVLTF; DNA: TGTGCCAGCAGCTTAGAGGCGGCACATCCACTCTCTGGGGCCAACGTCCTGACTTTC
J: TRBJ1-2; V: TRBV12-3/TRBV12-4; D: TRBD1; size: many; CDR3: CASSSDRAGYTF; DNA: TGTGCCAGCAGTTCAGACAGGGCCGGCTACACCTTC
J: TRBJ2-1; V: TRBV7-3; D: TRBD1; size: few; CDR3: CASSSQGAAEREFF; DNA: TGTGCCAGCAGCTCCCAGGGGGCAGCGGAACGGGAGTTCTTC
J: TRBJ2-7; V: TRBV27; D: TRBD2; size: few; CDR3: CASSRSGGTYEQYF; DNA: TGTGCCAGCAGTCGCAGCGGGGGGACCTACGAGCAGTACTTC
J: TRBJ1-5; V: TRBV18; D: .; size: few; CDR3: CASSSVQGYSNQPQHF; DNA: TGTGCCAGCTCATCGGTACAGGGCTATAGCAATCAGCCCCAGCATTTT